Included here is one T cell receptor (beta chain) sequence, with context. As yet, its antigen is unknown. A much larger clonotype is one base distant, so this may be a read error. TCRdb's copy holds only in-frame clones and misses some; the assay was immunoSEQ multiplex PCR. The top ten clones hold approximately 5.1% of a sample with 30,000 to 40,000 clones, about four fifths of them seen once. The CDR3 consists of 12 residues. Germline V gene data show CDR1 as SGDLS and CDR2 as YYNGEE. V shed 7 bases and J shed 2 bases, with 8 bases lying between them. This sample is part of a study of a mutant IDH1 vaccine in newly diagnosed glioma. Study summary: Onset of vaccination occurred 4-6 weeks following radiotherapy alone, or with temozolomide cycles. It was radiotherapy, temozolomide, or both that patients received previously, with most receiving both.

As for time point: week 23, last vaccination. In the vaccine, a single dose held 300 ug of the mutant IDH1 20-mer peptide, along with topical imiquimod. Donor diagnoses consisted of new WHO grade 3 or 4 IDH1-mutant, ATRX-lost astrocytomas. The study, taken as a whole, reports: Among all patients, vaccine-induced immune responses occurred in over 80%.

The source material was PBMCs, sampled from a glioma patient whose treatment included an IDH1 peptide vaccine. The sequence derives from a man aged 35-49 years with glioma. The chain joins TRBV9 to TRBJ2-3; D not certain. In DNA form, the CDR3 reads TGTGCCAGCGGCGCCGACACAGATACGCAGTATTTT. It is translated as CASGADTDTQYF.